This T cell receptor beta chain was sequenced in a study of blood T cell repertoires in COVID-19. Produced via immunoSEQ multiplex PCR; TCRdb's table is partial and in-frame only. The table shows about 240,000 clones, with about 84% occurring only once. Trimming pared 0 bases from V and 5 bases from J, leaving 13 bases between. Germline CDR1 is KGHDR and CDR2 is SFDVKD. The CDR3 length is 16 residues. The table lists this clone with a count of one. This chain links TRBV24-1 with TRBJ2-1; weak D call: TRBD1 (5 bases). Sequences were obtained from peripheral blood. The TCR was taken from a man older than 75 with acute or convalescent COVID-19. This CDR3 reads CATSDLRQGGHNEQFF. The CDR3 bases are TGTGCCACCAGTGATTTGCGGCAGGGTGGTCACAATGAGCAGTTCTTC.